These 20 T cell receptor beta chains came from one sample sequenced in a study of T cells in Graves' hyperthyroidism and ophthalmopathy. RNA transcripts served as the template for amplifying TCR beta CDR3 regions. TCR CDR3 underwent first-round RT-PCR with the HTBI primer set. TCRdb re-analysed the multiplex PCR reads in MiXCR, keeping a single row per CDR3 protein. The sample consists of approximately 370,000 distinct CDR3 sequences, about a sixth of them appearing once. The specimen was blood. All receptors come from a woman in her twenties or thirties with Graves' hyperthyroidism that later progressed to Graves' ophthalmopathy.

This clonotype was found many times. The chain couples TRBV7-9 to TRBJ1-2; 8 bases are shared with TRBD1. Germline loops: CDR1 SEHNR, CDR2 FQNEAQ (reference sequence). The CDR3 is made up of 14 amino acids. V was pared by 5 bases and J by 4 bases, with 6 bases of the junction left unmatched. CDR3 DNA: TGTGCCAGCAGCCCGACAGGGGAATTCTATGGCTACACCTTC. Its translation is CASSPTGEFYGYTF.

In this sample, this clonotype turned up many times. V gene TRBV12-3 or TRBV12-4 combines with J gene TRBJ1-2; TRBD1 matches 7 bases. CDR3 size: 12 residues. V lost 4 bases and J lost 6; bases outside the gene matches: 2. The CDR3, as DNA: TGTGCCAGCAGTTCCGACAGGGATGGCTACACCTTC. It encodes CASSSDRDGYTF.

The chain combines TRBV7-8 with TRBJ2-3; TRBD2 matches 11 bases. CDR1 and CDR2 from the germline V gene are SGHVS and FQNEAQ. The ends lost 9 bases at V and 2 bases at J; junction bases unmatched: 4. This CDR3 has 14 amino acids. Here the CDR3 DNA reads TGTGCCAGTGGGACTAGCGGATTCACAGATACGCAGTATTTT. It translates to CASGTSGFTDTQYF.

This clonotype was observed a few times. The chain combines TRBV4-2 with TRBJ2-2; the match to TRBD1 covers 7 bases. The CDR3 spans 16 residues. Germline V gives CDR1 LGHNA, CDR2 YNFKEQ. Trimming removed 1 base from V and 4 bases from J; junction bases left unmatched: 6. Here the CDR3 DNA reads TGTGCCAGCAGCCAAGTACAGGGGATTGGCACCGGGGAGCTGTTTTTT. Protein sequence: CASSQVQGIGTGELFF.

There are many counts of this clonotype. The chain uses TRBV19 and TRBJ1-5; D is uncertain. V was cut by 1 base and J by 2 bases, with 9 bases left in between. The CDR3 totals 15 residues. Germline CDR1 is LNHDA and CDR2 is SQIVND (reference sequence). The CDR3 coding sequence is TGTGCCAGTAGTATAGCTTCAGTTGGCAATCAGCCCCAGCATTTT. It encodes CASSIASVGNQPQHF.

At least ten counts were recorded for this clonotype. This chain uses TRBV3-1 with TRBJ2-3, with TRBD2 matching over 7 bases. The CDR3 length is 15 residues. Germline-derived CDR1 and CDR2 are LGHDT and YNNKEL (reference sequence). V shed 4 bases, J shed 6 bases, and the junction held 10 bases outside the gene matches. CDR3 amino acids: CASSRAAGVRDTQYF. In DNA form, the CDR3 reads TGTGCCAGCAGCCGCGCGGCGGGAGTCCGGGATACGCAGTATTTT.

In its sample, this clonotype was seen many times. CDR3 amino acids: CASSLRAGGPYNEQFF. The CDR3 bases are TGTGCCAGCAGCTTACGGGCGGGAGGGCCTTACAATGAGCAGTTCTTC. The chain combines TRBV13 with TRBJ2-1, with 9 positions matching TRBD2. Germline lookup yields CDR1 PRHDT and CDR2 FYEKMQ (reference sequence). Trimming took 2 bases from V and 4 from J; bases not matched to a gene: 6. This CDR3 is 16 amino acids long.

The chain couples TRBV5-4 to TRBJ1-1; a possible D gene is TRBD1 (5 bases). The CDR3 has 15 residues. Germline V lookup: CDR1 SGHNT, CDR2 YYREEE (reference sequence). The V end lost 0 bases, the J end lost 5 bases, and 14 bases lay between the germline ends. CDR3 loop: CASSLEPRVGTEAFF. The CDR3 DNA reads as TGTGCCAGCAGCTTGGAACCCAGGGTAGGGACTGAAGCTTTCTTT.

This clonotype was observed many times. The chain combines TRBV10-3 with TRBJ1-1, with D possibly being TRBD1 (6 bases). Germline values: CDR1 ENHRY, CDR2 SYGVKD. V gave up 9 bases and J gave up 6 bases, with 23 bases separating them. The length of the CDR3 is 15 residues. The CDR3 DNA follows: TGTGCCATTAGACAGGCAGGTGTCGGACTGCCTGAAGCTTTCTTT. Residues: CAIRQAGVGLPEAFF.

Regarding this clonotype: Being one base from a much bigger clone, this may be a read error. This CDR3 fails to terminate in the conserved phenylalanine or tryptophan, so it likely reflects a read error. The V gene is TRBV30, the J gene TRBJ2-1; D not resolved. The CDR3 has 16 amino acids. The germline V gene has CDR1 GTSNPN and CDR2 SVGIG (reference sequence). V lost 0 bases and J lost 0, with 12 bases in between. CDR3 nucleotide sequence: TGTGCCTGGAGTGTACCTCGAGGTCTCTCCTACAATGAGCAGTTCCTC. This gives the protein CAWSVPRGLSYNEQFL.

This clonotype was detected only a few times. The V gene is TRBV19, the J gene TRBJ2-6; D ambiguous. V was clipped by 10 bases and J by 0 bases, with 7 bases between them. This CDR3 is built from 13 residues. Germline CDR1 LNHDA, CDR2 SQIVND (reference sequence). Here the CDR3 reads CATLGSGANVLTF. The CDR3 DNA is TGTGCCACCTTGGGCTCTGGGGCCAACGTCCTGACTTTC.

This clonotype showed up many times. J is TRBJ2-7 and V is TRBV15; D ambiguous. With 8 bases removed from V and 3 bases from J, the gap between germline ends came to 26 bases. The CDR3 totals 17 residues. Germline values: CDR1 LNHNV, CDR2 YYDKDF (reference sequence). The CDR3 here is CATEAERNALVYYEQYF. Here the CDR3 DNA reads TGTGCCACCGAGGCAGAACGAAATGCGCTAGTATACTACGAGCAGTACTTC.

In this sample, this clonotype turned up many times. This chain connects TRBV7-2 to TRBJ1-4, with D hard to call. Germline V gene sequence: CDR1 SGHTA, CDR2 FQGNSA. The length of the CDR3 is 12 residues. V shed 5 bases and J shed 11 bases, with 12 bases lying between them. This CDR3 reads CASSPNKRKLFF. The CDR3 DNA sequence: TGTGCCAGCAGCCCCAACAAGAGGAAACTGTTTTTT.

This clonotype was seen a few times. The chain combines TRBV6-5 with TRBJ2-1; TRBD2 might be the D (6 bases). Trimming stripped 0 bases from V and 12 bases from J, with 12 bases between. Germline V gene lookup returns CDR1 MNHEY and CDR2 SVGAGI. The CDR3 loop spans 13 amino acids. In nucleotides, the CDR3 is TGTGCCAGCAGTTACTCGAGGACTATCCTGCAGTTCTTC. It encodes CASSYSRTILQFF.

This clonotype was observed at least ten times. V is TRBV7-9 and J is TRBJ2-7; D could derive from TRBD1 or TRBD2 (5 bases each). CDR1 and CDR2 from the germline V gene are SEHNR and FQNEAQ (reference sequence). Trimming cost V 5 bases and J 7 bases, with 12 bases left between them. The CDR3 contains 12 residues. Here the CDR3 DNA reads TGTGCCAGCAGCCTAGGGACGGTAGAGCAGTACTTC. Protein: CASSLGTVEQYF.

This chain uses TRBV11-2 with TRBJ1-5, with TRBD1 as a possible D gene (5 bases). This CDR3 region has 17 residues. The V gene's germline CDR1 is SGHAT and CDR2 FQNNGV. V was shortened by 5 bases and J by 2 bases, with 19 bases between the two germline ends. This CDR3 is CASSPRGGGWGNQPQHF. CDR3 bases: TGTGCCAGCAGCCCACGGGGTGGGGGGTGGGGCAATCAGCCCCAGCATTTT. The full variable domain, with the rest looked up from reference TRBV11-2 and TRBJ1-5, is EAGVAQSPRYKIIEKRQSVAFWCNPISGHATLYWYQQILGQGPKLLIQFQNNGVVDDSQLPKDRFSAERLKGVDSTLKIQPAKLEDSAVYLCASSPRGGGWGNQPQHFGDGTRLSIL.

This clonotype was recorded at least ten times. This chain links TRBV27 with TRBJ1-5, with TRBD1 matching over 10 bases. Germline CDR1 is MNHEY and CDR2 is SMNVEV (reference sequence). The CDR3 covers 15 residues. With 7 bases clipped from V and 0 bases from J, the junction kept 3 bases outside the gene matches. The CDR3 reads CASTDRGLSNQPQHF. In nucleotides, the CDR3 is TGTGCCAGCACTGACAGGGGGCTTAGCAATCAGCCCCAGCATTTT.

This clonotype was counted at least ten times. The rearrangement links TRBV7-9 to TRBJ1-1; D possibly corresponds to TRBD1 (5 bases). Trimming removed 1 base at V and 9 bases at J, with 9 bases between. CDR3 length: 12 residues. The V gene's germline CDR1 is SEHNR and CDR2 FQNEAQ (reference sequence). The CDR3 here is CASSLGRGQAFF. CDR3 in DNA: TGTGCCAGCAGCTTAGGAAGGGGTCAAGCTTTCTTT.

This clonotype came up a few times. The CDR3 spells CAISGLAGENTDTQYF. CDR3 DNA: TGTGCCATCAGTGGATTAGCTGGGGAAAACACAGATACGCAGTATTTT. The chain carries TRBV10-3 and TRBJ2-3; D ambiguous. This CDR3 has 16 amino acids. Trimming removed 4 bases at V and 2 bases at J, with 16 bases between. Per the germline V gene, CDR1 is ENHRY and CDR2 is SYGVKD.

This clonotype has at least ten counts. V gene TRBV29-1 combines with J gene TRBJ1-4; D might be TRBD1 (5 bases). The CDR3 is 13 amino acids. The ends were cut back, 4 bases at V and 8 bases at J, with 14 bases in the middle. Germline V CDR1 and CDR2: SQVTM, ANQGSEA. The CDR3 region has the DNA TGCAGCGTTGCCGCAGGGCTGAGCGAAAAACTGTTTTTT. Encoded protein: CSVAAGLSEKLFF. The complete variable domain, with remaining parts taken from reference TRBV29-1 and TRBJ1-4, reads SAVISQKPSRDICQRGTSLTIQCQVDSQVTMMFWYRQQPGQSLTLIATANQGSEATYESGFVIDKFPISRPNLTFSTLTVSNMSPEDSSIYLCSVAAGLSEKLFFGSGTQLSVL.